The 13 T cell receptor beta chains listed next were all sequenced from one sample in a study of T cells in Graves' hyperthyroidism and ophthalmopathy (dated by TCRdb to the late 2010s). The protocol used for the library was multiplex PCR. The sample was run on an Illumina HiSeq 2000. The TCR beta CDR3 regions were amplified from RNA transcripts. For the first round of RT-PCR on the TCR CDR3, the HTBI primer set was used together with the Qiagen OneStep RT-PCR kit. Using fastp at Q25 and MiXCR, TCRdb reprocessed the public reads and kept productive beta chains. All rows with the same CDR3 protein become a single entry with the most common DNA and genes. The sample records under 350,000 distinct CDR3 sequences, roughly 18% of which are singletons. Approximately 54% of the sample is taken by the ten largest. Input material: blood. The receptors here all came from a woman aged 45-60 years with Graves' hyperthyroidism.

The chain employs TRBV4-1 and TRBJ2-3, with TRBD2 matching 9 bases. The length of the CDR3 is 17 residues. Germline CDR1 is MGHRA and CDR2 is YSYEKL. V lost 4 bases and J lost 3; bases outside the gene matches: 11. The CDR3 nucleotides are TGCGCCAGCAGCCGGAAGATAGCGGGAGATGGAACAGATACGCAGTATTTT. It specifies CASSRKIAGDGTDTQYF.

Points on this clonotype: Since a much larger clone is just one base distant, this may be a read error. The V call is TRBV5-5, the J call TRBJ2-1; D uncertain. CDR1 and CDR2 (germline): SGHKS, YYEKEE (reference sequence). The CDR3 covers 15 residues. CDR3: CASSFNGPSYNEQFF. The DNA of the CDR3 is TGCGCCAGCAGCTTTAACGGTCCCTCCTACAATGAGCAGTTCTTC.

This clonotype was picked up a small number of times. This chain connects TRBV5-4 to TRBJ1-2; weak D call: TRBD1 (5 bases). This CDR3 spans 15 amino acids. The V gene lost 3 bases and the J gene lost 3 bases, with 15 bases spanning the gap. Germline CDR1 reads SGHNT; CDR2 reads YYREEE (reference sequence). The CDR3 reads CASSYDRPRDYGYTF. Written as DNA, the CDR3 is TGTGCCAGCAGCTATGACAGACCCCGAGACTATGGCTACACCTTC.

The chain uses TRBV30 and TRBJ1-2; the D gene is possibly TRBD1 (6 bases). In germline, CDR1 is GTSNPN, CDR2 SVGIG (reference sequence). Between the trimmed V and J ends, which lost 0 bases and 8 bases, there was a span of 19 bases. There are 15 residues in the CDR3. CDR3 nucleotides: TGTGCCTGGAGTGTAACGGACAGACCGTCTGGGGGCTACACCTTC. As protein: CAWSVTDRPSGGYTF.

This clonotype was observed a handful of times. The genes are TRBV7-8 and TRBJ2-7; D gene ambiguous. V lost 5 bases, J lost 3 bases, and 8 bases lay in between. The CDR3 has 12 amino acids. Germline values: CDR1 SGHVS, CDR2 FQNEAQ. In DNA form, the CDR3 reads TGTGCCAGCAGCCGTGGGGTCTACGAGCAGTACTTC. Its translation is CASSRGVYEQYF.

The rearrangement joins TRBV30 to TRBJ2-1; 12 nucleotides align to TRBD2. V lost 3 bases to trimming and J lost 8 bases; unmatched junction nucleotides: 5. The CDR3 is 14 residues long. Germline V gene sequence: CDR1 GTSNPN, CDR2 SVGIG (reference sequence). Here the CDR3 DNA reads TGTGCCTGGAGAAGACTAGCGGGGGCTGATGAGCAGTTCTTC. It specifies CAWRRLAGADEQFF.

This clonotype was seen more than once but under ten times. For the CDR3, the DNA is TGCAGTGCTAGTGGGACGGACATGGGACTGTTTTTT. It yields the protein CSASGTDMGLFF. The V gene is TRBV20-1, the J gene TRBJ1-4; D is perhaps TRBD1 (5 bases). V lost 3 bases, J lost 13 bases, and 15 bases lay in between. The CDR3 consists of 12 residues. The germline CDR1 and CDR2 sequences are DFQATT and SNEGSKA (reference sequence).

This clonotype was detected a few times. The genes are TRBV5-1 and TRBJ1-6; D perhaps matches TRBD1 (6 bases). The CDR3 runs to 16 residues. CDR1 and CDR2 (germline): SGHRS, YFSETQ. The germline V and J ends were trimmed by 0 bases and 10 bases, with 17 bases remaining between them. The CDR3 DNA reads as TGCGCCAGCAGCTTGGTCGAGTTGGGGGCGAAGTCACCCCTCCACTTT. Translation gives CASSLVELGAKSPLHF.

This clonotype was seen a handful of times. The gene calls are TRBV18 and TRBJ2-7; TRBD2 might be the D (5 bases). The length of the CDR3 is 14 residues. Germline lookup yields CDR1 KGHSH and CDR2 LQKENI. The V gene lost 6 bases and the J gene lost 3 bases, with 15 bases spanning the gap. The CDR3 sequence: CASSPSSLDYEQYF. The CDR3 bases are TGTGCCAGCTCCCCATCGTCACTAGACTACGAGCAGTACTTC.

This clonotype was detected only a few times. This rearrangement joins TRBV6-1 to TRBJ2-1; D unclear. Trimming removed 4 bases from V and 0 bases from J, with 10 bases in between. This CDR3 is built from 15 residues. Germline V gene data show CDR1 as MNHNS and CDR2 as SASEGT. The CDR3 loop is CASSAQTVSYNEQFF. The DNA of the CDR3 is TGTGCCAGCAGTGCCCAGACGGTCTCCTACAATGAGCAGTTCTTC.

This clonotype was counted a few times. The chain combines TRBV12-3 or TRBV12-4 with TRBJ2-1; TRBD2 aligns across 9 bases. V lost 4 bases, J lost 8 bases, and 6 bases stayed unmatched. The CDR3 length is 14 residues. DNA of the CDR3: TGTGCCAGCAGTTGGGGGACTAGCCTGGATGAGCAGTTCTTC. The encoded protein is CASSWGTSLDEQFF.

This chain uses TRBV28 with TRBJ2-7; TRBD2 might be the D (6 bases). The CDR3 is 14 residues long. CDR1 is MDHEN, CDR2 SYDVKM, per germline. The V and J ends lost 4 bases and 8 bases respectively, with 18 bases between them. CDR3 amino acids: CASSWGGPGRKQYF. The CDR3 DNA sequence: TGTGCCAGCAGTTGGGGCGGGCCAGGGAGGAAGCAGTACTTC.

This clonotype was seen at least ten times. The V and J genes are TRBV3-1 and TRBJ2-3; D is perhaps TRBD1 or TRBD2 (5 bases each). V was shortened by 6 bases and J by 6 bases, with 16 bases between the two germline ends. The CDR3 extends over 14 amino acids. CDR1 and CDR2 from the germline V gene are LGHDT and YNNKEL (reference sequence). CDR3: CASRPGPWSDTQYF. The CDR3 nucleotides read TGTGCCAGCAGACCGGGACCGTGGAGTGATACGCAGTATTTT.